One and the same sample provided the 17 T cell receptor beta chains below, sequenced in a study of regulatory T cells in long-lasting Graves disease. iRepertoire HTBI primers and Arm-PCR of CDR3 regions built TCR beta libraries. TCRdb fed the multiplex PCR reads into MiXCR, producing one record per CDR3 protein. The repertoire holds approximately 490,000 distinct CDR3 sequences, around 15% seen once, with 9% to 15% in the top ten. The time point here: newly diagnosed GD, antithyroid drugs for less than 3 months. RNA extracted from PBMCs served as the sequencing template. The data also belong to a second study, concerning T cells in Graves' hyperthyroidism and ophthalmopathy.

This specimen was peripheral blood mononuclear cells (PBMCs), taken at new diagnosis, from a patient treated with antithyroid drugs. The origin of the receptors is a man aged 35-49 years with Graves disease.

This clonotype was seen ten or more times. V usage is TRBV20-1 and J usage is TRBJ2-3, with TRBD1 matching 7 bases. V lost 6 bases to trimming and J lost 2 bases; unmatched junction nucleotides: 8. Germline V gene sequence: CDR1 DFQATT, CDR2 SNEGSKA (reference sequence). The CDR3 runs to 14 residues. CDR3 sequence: CSASRGGPTDTQYF. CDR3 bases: TGCAGTGCCAGCAGAGGGGGCCCCACAGATACGCAGTATTTT.

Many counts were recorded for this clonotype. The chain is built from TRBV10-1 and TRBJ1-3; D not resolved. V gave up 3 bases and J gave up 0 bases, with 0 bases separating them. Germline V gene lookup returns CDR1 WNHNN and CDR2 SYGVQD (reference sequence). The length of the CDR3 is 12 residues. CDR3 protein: CASSDSGNTIYF. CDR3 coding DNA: TGCGCCAGCAGTGACTCTGGAAACACCATATATTTT.

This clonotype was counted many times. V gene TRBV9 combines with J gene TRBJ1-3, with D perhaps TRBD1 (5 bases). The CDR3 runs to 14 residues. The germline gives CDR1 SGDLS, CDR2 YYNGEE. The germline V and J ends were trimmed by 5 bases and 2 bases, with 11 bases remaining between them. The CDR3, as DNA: TGTGCCAGCAGTGTGGGGACGACTGGAAACACCATATATTTT. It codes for CASSVGTTGNTIYF.

The CDR3 spells CASRDRGGIGNEQFF. The CDR3, as DNA: TGTGCCAGTAGGGACAGGGGGGGGATTGGCAATGAGCAGTTCTTC. This chain connects TRBV19 to TRBJ2-1, with 10 bases lining up with TRBD1. Germline CDR1 is LNHDA and CDR2 is SQIVND (reference sequence). V lost 6 bases to trimming and J lost 6 bases; unmatched junction nucleotides: 8. The CDR3 is made up of 15 amino acids.

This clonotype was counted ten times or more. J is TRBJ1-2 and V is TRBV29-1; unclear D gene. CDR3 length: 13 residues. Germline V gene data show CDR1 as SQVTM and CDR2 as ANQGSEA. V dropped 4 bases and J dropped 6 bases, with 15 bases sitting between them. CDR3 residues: CSVGGLGIHGYTF. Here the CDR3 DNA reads TGCAGCGTTGGGGGTTTGGGGATCCATGGCTACACCTTC.

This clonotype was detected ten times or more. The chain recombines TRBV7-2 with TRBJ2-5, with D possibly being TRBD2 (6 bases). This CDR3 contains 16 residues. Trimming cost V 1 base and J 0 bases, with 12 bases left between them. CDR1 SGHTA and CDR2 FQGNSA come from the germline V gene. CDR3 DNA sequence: TGTGCCAGCAGCTTAGGGTCTCGGACTAACCAAGAGACCCAGTACTTC. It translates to CASSLGSRTNQETQYF.

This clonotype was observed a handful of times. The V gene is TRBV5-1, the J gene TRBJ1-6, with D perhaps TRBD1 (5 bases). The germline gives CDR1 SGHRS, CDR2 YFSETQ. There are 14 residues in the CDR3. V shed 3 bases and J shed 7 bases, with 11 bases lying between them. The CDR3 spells CASSWWGENSPLHF. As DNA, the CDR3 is TGCGCCAGCAGCTGGTGGGGGGAGAATTCACCCCTCCACTTT.

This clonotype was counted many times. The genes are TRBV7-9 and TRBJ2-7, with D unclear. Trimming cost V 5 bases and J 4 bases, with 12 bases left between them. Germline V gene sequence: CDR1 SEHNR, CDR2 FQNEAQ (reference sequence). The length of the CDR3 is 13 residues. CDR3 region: CASSPRWEYEQYF. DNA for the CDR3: TGTGCCAGCAGCCCAAGGTGGGAATACGAGCAGTACTTC.

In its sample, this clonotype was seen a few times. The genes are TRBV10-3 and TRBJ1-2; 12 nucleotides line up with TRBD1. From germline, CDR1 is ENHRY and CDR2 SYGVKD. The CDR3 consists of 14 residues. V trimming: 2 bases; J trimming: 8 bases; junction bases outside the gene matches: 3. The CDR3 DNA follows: TGTGCCATCAGTGAGACGGGACAGGGGGCCGGCTACACCTTC. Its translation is CAISETGQGAGYTF.

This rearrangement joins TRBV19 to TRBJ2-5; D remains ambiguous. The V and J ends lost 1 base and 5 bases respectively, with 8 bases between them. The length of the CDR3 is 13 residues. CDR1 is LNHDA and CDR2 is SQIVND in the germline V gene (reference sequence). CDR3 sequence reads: CASSIGAAETQYF. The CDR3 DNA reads TGTGCCAGTAGTATAGGGGCTGCGGAGACCCAGTACTTC.

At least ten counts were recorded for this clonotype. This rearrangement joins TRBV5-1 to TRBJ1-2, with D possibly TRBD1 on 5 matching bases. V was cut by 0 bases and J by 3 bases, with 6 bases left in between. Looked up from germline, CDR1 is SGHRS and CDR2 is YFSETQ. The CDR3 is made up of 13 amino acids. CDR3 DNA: TGCGCCAGCAGCTTGGGGGACGACTATGGCTACACCTTC. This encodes CASSLGDDYGYTF.

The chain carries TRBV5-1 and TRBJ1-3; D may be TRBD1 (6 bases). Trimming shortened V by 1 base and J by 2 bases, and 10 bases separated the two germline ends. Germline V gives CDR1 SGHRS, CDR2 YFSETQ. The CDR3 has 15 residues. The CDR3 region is CASSLNRVAGNTIYF. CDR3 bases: TGCGCCAGCAGCTTGAACAGGGTGGCTGGAAACACCATATATTTT.

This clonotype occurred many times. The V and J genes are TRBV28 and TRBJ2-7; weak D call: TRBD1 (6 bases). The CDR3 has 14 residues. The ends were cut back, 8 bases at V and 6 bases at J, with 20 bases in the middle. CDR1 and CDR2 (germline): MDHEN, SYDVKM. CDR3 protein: CASRPLDRQGEQYF. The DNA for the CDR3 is TGTGCCAGCCGGCCCTTGGACAGACAAGGCGAGCAGTACTTC.

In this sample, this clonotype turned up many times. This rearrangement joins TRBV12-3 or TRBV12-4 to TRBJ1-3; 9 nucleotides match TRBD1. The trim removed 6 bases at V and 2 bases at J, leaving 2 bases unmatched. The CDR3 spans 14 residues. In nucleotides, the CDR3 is TGTGCCAGCAGCTGGACAGGGGCTGGAAACACCATATATTTT. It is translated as CASSWTGAGNTIYF.

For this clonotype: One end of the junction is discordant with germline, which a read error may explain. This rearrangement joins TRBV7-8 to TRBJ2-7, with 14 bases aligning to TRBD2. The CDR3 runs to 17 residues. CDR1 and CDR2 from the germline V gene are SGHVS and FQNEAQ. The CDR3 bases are TGTGCCATCAGCTTAGTTGGGACTAGCGGGAGCAAGAACGAGCAGTACTTC. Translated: CAISLVGTSGSKNEQYF.

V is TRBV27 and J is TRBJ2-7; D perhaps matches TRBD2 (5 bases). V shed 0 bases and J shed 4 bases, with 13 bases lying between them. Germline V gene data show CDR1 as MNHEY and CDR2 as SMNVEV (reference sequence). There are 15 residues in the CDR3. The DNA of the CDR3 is TGTGCCAGCAGTTTATCCCGAGGAGGACCGTACGAGCAGTACTTC. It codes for CASSLSRGGPYEQYF.

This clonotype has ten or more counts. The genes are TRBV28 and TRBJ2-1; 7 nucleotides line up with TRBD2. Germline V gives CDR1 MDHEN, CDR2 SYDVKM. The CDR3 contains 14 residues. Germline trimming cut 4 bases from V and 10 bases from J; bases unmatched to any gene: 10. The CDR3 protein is CASSSPSPGLEQFF. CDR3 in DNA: TGTGCCAGCAGTTCACCCTCCCCGGGACTAGAGCAGTTCTTC. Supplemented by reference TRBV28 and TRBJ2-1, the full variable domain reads DVKVTQSSRYLVKRTGEKVFLECVQDMDHENMFWYRQDPGLGLRLIYFSYDVKMKEKGDIPEGYSVSREKKERFSLILESASTNQTSMYLCASSSPSPGLEQFFGPGTRLTVL.